This T cell receptor (beta chain) was recovered during a study of control samples from healthy donors and cancer patients. The protocol was immunoSEQ multiplex PCR, while the TCRdb copy is restricted to in-frame clones and leaves out a portion. The repertoire holds some 200,000 clones, with roughly 89% as singletons. The CDR3 runs to 12 residues. In germline, CDR1 is SGHVS, CDR2 FQNEAQ. The germline V and J ends were trimmed by 1 base and 7 bases, with 5 bases remaining between them. The material sequenced was blood. The chain has TRBV7-8 and TRBJ1-5; D not resolved. This sequence was found in a woman in her twenties or thirties in good health. CDR3 DNA: TGTGCCAGCAGCTTAGTGGGACAGCCCCAGCATTTT. This encodes CASSLVGQPQHF.